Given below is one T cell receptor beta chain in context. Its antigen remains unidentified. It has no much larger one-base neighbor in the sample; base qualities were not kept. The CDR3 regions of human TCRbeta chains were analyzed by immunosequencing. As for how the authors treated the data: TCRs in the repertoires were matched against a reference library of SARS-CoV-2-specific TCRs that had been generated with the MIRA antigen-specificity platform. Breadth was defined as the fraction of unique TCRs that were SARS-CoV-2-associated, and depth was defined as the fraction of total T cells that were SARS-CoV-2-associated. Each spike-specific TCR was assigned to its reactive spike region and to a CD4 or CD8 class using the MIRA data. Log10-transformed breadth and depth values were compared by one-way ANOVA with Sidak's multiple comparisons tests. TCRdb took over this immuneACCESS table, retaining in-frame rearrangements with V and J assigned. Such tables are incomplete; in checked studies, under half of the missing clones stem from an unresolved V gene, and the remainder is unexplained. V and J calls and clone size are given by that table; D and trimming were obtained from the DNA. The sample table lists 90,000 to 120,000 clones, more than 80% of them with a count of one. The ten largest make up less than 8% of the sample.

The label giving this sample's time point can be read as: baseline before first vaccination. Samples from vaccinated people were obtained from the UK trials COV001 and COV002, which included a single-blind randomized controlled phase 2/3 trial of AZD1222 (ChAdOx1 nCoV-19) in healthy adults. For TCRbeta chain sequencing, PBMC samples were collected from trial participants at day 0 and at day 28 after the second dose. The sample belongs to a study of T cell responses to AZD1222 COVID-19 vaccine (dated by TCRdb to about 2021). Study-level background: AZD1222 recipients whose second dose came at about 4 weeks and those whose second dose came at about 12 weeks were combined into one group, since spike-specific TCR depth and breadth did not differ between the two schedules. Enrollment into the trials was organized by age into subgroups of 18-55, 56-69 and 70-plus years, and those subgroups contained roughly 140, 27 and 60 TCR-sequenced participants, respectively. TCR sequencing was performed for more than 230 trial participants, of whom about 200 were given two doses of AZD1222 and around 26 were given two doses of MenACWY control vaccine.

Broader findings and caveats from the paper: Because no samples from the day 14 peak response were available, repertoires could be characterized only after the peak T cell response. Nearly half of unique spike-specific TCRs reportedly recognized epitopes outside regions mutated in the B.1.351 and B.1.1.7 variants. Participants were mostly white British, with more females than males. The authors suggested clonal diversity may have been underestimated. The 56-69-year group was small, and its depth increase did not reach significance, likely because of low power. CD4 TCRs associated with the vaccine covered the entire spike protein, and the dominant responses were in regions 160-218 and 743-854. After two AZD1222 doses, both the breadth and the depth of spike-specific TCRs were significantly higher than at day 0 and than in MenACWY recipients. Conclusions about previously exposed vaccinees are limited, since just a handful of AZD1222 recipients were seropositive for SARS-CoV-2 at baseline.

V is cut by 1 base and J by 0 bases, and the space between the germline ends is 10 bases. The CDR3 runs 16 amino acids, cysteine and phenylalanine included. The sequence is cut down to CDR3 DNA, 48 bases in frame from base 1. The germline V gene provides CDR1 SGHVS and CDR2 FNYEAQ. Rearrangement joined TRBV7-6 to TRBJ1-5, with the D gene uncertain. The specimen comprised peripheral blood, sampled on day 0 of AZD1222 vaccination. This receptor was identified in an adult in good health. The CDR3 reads CASSLGGFGSNQPQHF. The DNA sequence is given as TGTGCCAGCAGCTTAGGGGGTTTCGGTAGCAATCAGCCCCAGCATTTT.